Listed here are 6 T cell receptor beta chains from one sample, sequenced in a study of blood T cells in healthy people across ages. A second roughly 7 to 11 cycle PCR used barcoded and J-beta primers. TCRdb reanalysed the 5' RACE reads using MiXCR and keeps one entry per CDR3 protein. The data contain hundreds of thousands of distinct CDR3 sequences, more than 20% of them singletons. This sample was also put to use in a study of T cells of mothers and their children.

The sample was blood. The receptors stem from a boy aged 5-17 years in good health.

The chain recombines TRBV9 with TRBJ2-2, with 8 bases that match TRBD2. The CDR3 is 16 amino acids. Germline loops: CDR1 SGDLS, CDR2 YYNGEE. Unmatched junction bases numbered 4, after V lost 3 bases and J lost 0 bases. The CDR3 protein is CASSEDGGANTGELFF. CDR3 nucleotide sequence: TGTGCCAGCAGCGAGGACGGGGGGGCGAACACCGGGGAGCTGTTTTTT.

Only a few counts were recorded for this clonotype. The CDR3 is CASSSGLVNGETQYF. In DNA form, the CDR3 reads TGTGCCAGCAGCTCCGGGTTAGTGAATGGAGAGACCCAGTACTTC. V is TRBV7-3 and J is TRBJ2-5; D remains unclear. This CDR3 has 15 amino acids. Germline assignment: CDR1 SGHTA and CDR2 FQGTGA. V shed 4 bases and J shed 4 bases, with 16 bases lying between them. Drawing the rest from reference TRBV7-3 and TRBJ2-5, the complete variable domain is GAGVSQTPSNKVTEKGKYVELRCDPISGHTALYWYRQSLGQGPEFLIYFQGTGAADDSGLPNDRFFAVRPEGSVSTLKIQRTERGDSAVYLCASSSGLVNGETQYFGPGTRLLVL.

This clonotype was seen only a few times. V and J are TRBV7-9 and TRBJ2-7, with D unclear. The length of the CDR3 is 15 residues. The V gene lost 3 bases and the J gene lost 5 bases, with 17 bases spanning the gap. CDR1 SEHNR and CDR2 FQNEAQ come from the germline V gene (reference sequence). CDR3 in amino acids: CASSFPPRNIHEQYF. The CDR3 nucleotides are TGTGCCAGCAGCTTTCCACCACGTAACATACACGAGCAGTACTTC. Full variable domain (rest looked up from reference TRBV7-9 and TRBJ2-7): DTGVSQNPRHKITKRGQNVTFRCDPISEHNRLYWYRQTLGQGPEFLTYFQNEAQLEKSRLLSDRFSAERPKGSFSTLEIQRTEQGDSAMYLCASSFPPRNIHEQYFGPGTRLTVT.

The genes are TRBV29-1 and TRBJ2-1; D call uncertain. The DNA end lines up better with TRBJ2-5; the J call may be wrong. The germline V gene encodes CDR1 SQVTM and CDR2 ANQGSEA. The CDR3 consists of 12 residues. CDR3 protein: CSVEERRETQYF. CDR3 sequence (DNA): TGCAGCGTTGAAGAAAGAAGAGAGACCCAGTACTTC.

This sequence joins TRBV6-2 or TRBV6-3 and TRBJ1-2, with 9 nucleotides matching TRBD1. Germline V gene sequence: CDR1 MNHEY, CDR2 SVGEGT. The CDR3 covers 16 residues. Unmatched junction bases numbered 10, after V lost 3 bases and J lost 5 bases. CDR3 coding DNA: TGTGCCAGCAGTTATGAGGTCCGGGACAGGGATTATGGCTACACCTTC. Translation: CASSYEVRDRDYGYTF.

This clonotype has only a few counts. The chain's CDR3 is CAISDGTGGPDTQYF. CDR3 nucleotides: TGTGCCATCAGTGACGGGACAGGGGGCCCTGATACGCAGTATTTT. The J gene is TRBJ2-3, the V gene TRBV10-3; the match to TRBD1 covers 12 bases. V was pared by 3 bases and J by 6 bases, with 4 bases of the junction left unmatched. The CDR3 length is 15 residues. CDR1 ENHRY and CDR2 SYGVKD come from the germline V gene.